This is a list of T cell receptor beta chains from one sample in a study of beta chain features in type 1 diabetes. TCRdb's table, derived via immunoSEQ multiplex PCR, lists solely in-frame clones and lacks some. The sample carries some 220,000 clones, approximately 10% recorded once. The specimen was central memory CD4+ T cells from blood. The receptors were sampled from a man younger than 30 in good health. The CDR3 runs from the conserved cysteine through the conserved F or W. The D gene is left open where the match is weak. Size is omitted from some rows. Given values are once, few, many or a class for expanded clones.

D	V	J	size	CDR3	DNA
-	TRBV29-1	TRBJ1-2	many	CSVEDRGLGDGYTF	TGCAGCGTTGAAGACCGGGGCCTTGGAGATGGCTACACCTTC
TRBD1	TRBV19	TRBJ2-1	few	CASSGPTGSHYNEQFF	TGTGCCAGTAGTGGTCCGACAGGGTCGCACTACAATGAGCAGTTCTTC
-	TRBV30	TRBJ2-5	few	CAWSVIETQYF	TGTGCCTGGAGTGTAATAGAGACCCAGTACTTC
TRBD1	TRBV6-6	TRBJ1-5	few	CASSRQGANQPQHF	TGTGCCAGCAGTCGTCAGGGGGCAAACCAGCCCCAGCATTTT
-	TRBV20-1	TRBJ1-1	-	CSAKNTEAFF	TGCAGTGCCAAGAACACTGAAGCTTTCTTT
-	TRBV15	TRBJ2-7	-	CATSRDRGPESGEQYF	TGTGCCACCAGCAGAGATCGCGGGCCGGAGAGTGGCGAGCAGTACTTC
TRBD2	TRBV6-6	TRBJ2-3	few	CASSYSRSGAGDTQYF	TGTGCCAGCAGTTACTCGCGGAGCGGGGCGGGAGATACGCAGTATTTT
TRBD1	TRBV5-6	TRBJ1-1	-	CASSLQGASTEAFF	TGTGCCAGCAGCTTACAGGGGGCGAGCACTGAAGCTTTCTTT
-	TRBV2	TRBJ1-2	few	CASSDQGIGGYTF	TGTGCCAGCAGTGATCAGGGGATCGGTGGCTACACCTTC
-	TRBV30	TRBJ1-1	few	CAWSVREGTEAFF	TGTGCCTGGAGTGTAAGGGAGGGCACTGAAGCTTTCTTT
-	TRBV5-4	TRBJ2-5	few	CASSSIREYGETQYF	TGTGCCAGCAGCTCCATCAGGGAGTATGGAGAGACCCAGTACTTC
TRBD2	TRBV5-4	TRBJ2-1	few	CASSSGLAGAKNEQFF	TGTGCCAGCAGCTCGGGACTAGCGGGAGCGAAAAATGAGCAGTTCTTC
-	TRBV4-2	TRBJ1-4	few	CASSQGQSNEKLFF	TGTGCCAGCAGCCAAGGACAGAGTAATGAAAAACTGTTTTTT
TRBD2	TRBV9	TRBJ2-2	few	CASSVASGNTGELFF	TGTGCCAGCAGCGTAGCTAGCGGGAACACCGGGGAGCTGTTTTTT
-	TRBV25-1	TRBJ1-2	many	CASSVTGTHYGYTF	TGTGCCAGCAGTGTAACAGGTACCCACTATGGCTACACCTTC
TRBD2	TRBV5-4	TRBJ2-1	few	CASSAGTSGRDEQFF	TGTGCCAGCAGCGCCGGGACTAGCGGACGGGATGAGCAGTTCTTC
TRBD2	TRBV19	TRBJ2-1	-	CASTSWLAGRSSYNEQFF	TGTGCCAGTACCTCGTGGCTAGCGGGACGCTCCTCCTACAATGAGCAGTTCTTC
-	TRBV20-1	TRBJ2-1	few	CSASQGEQFF	TGCAGTGCTTCCCAGGGTGAGCAGTTCTTC
-	TRBV7-2	TRBJ2-3	-	CASSLGPGLNTQYF	TGTGCCAGCAGCTTAGGCCCCGGACTGAATACGCAGTATTTT
-	TRBV29-1	TRBJ1-4	few	CSVGQGNEKLFF	TGCAGCGTCGGCCAGGGCAATGAAAAACTGTTTTTT
TRBD2	TRBV5-1	TRBJ2-5	-	CASSEGLAGVETQYF	TGCGCCAGCAGCGAGGGACTAGCGGGAGTAGAGACCCAGTACTTC
-	TRBV30	TRBJ2-1	many	CAWSGQGGEQFF	TGTGCCTGGAGTGGGCAGGGTGGTGAGCAGTTCTTC
-	TRBV25-1	TRBJ2-5	few	CASSDPGVQETQYF	TGTGCCAGCAGTGATCCGGGGGTCCAAGAGACCCAGTACTTC
-	TRBV10-3	TRBJ2-1	-	CAISEGTRKGAYNEQFF	TGTGCCATCAGTGAAGGGACTAGAAAGGGGGCATACAATGAGCAGTTCTTC
TRBD1	TRBV7-2	TRBJ1-1	many	CASSPTGGNTEAFF	TGTGCCAGCAGCCCGACAGGGGGGAACACTGAAGCTTTCTTT
-	TRBV28	TRBJ1-2	few	CASGPHYGYTF	TGTGCCAGCGGTCCGCACTATGGCTACACCTTC
-	TRBV30	TRBJ2-1	few	CAWSTPWGVIF	TGTGCCTGGAGTACCCCCTGGGGGGTAATCTTC
-	TRBV7-2	TRBJ2-3	many	CASSFSEGDTQYF	TGTGCCAGCAGCTTCTCTGAGGGAGATACGCAGTATTTT
TRBD1	TRBV5-6	TRBJ2-1	few	CASSLRGPYNEQFF	TGTGCCAGCAGCCTTAGGGGGCCGTACAATGAGCAGTTCTTC
-	TRBV7-2	TRBJ2-7	-	CASSYRTQYEQYF	TGTGCCAGCAGCTACCGGACACAGTACGAGCAGTACTTC
TRBD1	TRBV27	TRBJ2-7	-	CASSMLGGPYEQYF	TGTGCCAGCAGTATGTTAGGGGGCCCCTACGAGCAGTACTTC
-	TRBV5-4	TRBJ2-5	-	CASSYLGEETQYF	TGTGCCAGCAGCTACTTAGGAGAAGAGACCCAGTACTTC
-	TRBV7-2	TRBJ2-5	few	CASSLEGQETQYF	TGTGCCAGCAGCTTAGAGGGGCAAGAGACCCAGTACTTC
-	TRBV7-9	TRBJ2-1	few	CASSARGSSYNEQFF	TGTGCCAGCAGCGCTAGGGGTAGCTCCTACAATGAGCAGTTCTTC
-	TRBV7-2	TRBJ2-3	few	CASSKTGGASTDTQYF	TGTGCCAGCAGCAAGACTGGGGGCGCGAGCACAGATACGCAGTATTTT
-	TRBV6-6	TRBJ2-7	few	CASRETSTYEQYF	TGTGCCAGCAGAGAGACATCCACCTACGAGCAGTACTTC
-	TRBV10-3	TRBJ2-7	few	CAISLGQGPYEQYF	TGTGCCATCAGTTTGGGGCAGGGACCCTACGAGCAGTACTTC
-	TRBV5-1	TRBJ2-5	few	CASSWGVQETQYF	TGCGCCAGCAGCTGGGGAGTCCAAGAGACCCAGTACTTC
TRBD2	TRBV7-2	TRBJ2-6	few	CASSPRRAGGLANVLTF	TGTGCCAGCAGCCCGAGGAGGGCGGGAGGTCTGGCCAACGTCCTGACTTTC
-	TRBV29-1	TRBJ2-1	few	CSVVPYNEQFF	TGCAGCGTTGTGCCCTACAATGAGCAGTTCTTC
TRBD2	TRBV5-1	TRBJ2-5	-	CASSLALAGVEETQYF	TGCGCCAGCAGCTTGGCCCTAGCGGGAGTTGAAGAGACCCAGTACTTC
-	TRBV15	TRBJ2-5	few	CATSREARTREETQYF	TGTGCCACCAGCAGGGAGGCCAGGACAAGGGAAGAGACCCAGTACTTC
-	TRBV13	TRBJ2-2	-	CASSSQGRRGLTGELFF	TGTGCCAGCAGCTCACAGGGAAGGAGAGGCCTCACCGGGGAGCTGTTTTTT
-	TRBV29-1	TRBJ2-4	many	CSVRDRDIQYF	TGCAGCGTTCGAGATAGAGACATTCAGTACTTC
TRBD2	TRBV28	TRBJ2-2	-	CASTPSGTSGSGNTGELFF	TGTGCCAGCACCCCGTCCGGGACTAGCGGGAGTGGTAACACCGGGGAGCTGTTTTTT
-	TRBV6-4	TRBJ2-3	-	CASSGSGATDTQYF	TGTGCCAGCAGTGGGTCAGGGGCAACAGATACGCAGTATTTT
-	TRBV7-2	TRBJ1-2	-	CASSATGAAARGYTF	TGTGCCAGCAGTGCGACAGGAGCGGCCGCGCGTGGCTACACCTTC
TRBD2	TRBV29-1	TRBJ2-3	few	CSVEGRWIAGGGTDTQYF	TGCAGCGTTGAAGGTCGCTGGATAGCGGGAGGAGGAACAGATACGCAGTATTTT
TRBD2	TRBV7-3	TRBJ2-3	many	CASSRAGSPDTQYF	TGTGCCAGCAGCCGAGCGGGAAGCCCAGATACGCAGTATTTT
-	TRBV5-4	TRBJ1-2	few	CASSSQLPFNYGYTF	TGTGCCAGCAGCTCACAGCTACCTTTTAACTATGGCTACACCTTC
TRBD1	TRBV7-9	TRBJ2-1	many	CASSFWDTGTGRNEQFF	TGTGCCAGCAGCTTTTGGGACACCGGGACAGGGCGGAATGAGCAGTTCTTC
-	TRBV18	TRBJ2-5	-	CASSPMGRLQETQYF	TGTGCCAGCTCACCCATGGGACGGCTCCAAGAGACCCAGTACTTC
-	TRBV30	TRBJ1-5	-	CAWSVRISSSNQPQHF	TGTGCCTGGAGTGTACGGATCAGTTCTAGCAATCAGCCCCAGCATTTT
-	TRBV7-2	TRBJ2-3	-	CASSLLGTLSTDTQYF	TGTGCCAGCAGCTTATTGGGGACCCTTAGCACAGATACGCAGTATTTT